This T cell receptor beta chain was identified during a study of blood T cell repertoires in COVID-19. This CDR3 has 16 amino acids. CDR1 SGHVS and CDR2 FNYEAQ come from the germline V gene. V lost 5 bases to trimming and J lost 11 bases; unmatched junction nucleotides: 15. Original processing notes: Reference gene primer amplification in the assay estimated nucleated cell counts. The method was immunoSEQ multiplex PCR; TCRdb's version includes in-frame clones alone and lacks a portion of them. That table supplies the V and J calls and clone size; D and trimming were determined from the DNA. Here the sample spans 95,000 or so clones, around 86% being singletons.

The chain has TRBV7-6 and TRBJ1-1; TRBD1 matches 12 bases. This clonotype was sampled from a woman aged 70-85 years with acute or convalescent COVID-19. The source material was peripheral blood. The CDR3 bases are TGTGCCAGCAGCCCGACCGGGACAGGGGGCCGCGAGAAGGCTTTCTTT. It is translated as CASSPTGTGGREKAFF.